This T cell receptor beta chain was found in a study of T cells in Graves' hyperthyroidism and ophthalmopathy. V gave up 2 bases and J gave up 0 bases, with 18 bases separating them. Germline loops: CDR1 MNHEY, CDR2 SMNVEV (reference sequence). The CDR3 consists of 18 residues. TCR beta CDR3 regions were amplified from RNA. Primed by the HTBI set, a first-round RT-PCR was run on the TCR CDR3. Via MiXCR, TCRdb re-called the multiplex PCR reads, giving one row per CDR3 protein. This sample yields around 200,000 distinct CDR3 sequences, of which about 17% are seen a single time; 29% belongs to the top ten. For this clonotype: No conserved phenylalanine or tryptophan is present at the end of the CDR3, so a read error is the likely explanation.

Participants, patients aged 18 to 65, had newly diagnosed hyperthyroidism with a duration under 2 months. Patients having uncontrolled infection, another autoimmune disease, pregnancy or lactation were not included. The chain carries TRBV27 and TRBJ2-3, with D perhaps being TRBD1 or TRBD2 (5 bases each). Sequenced sample: blood. The receptor was derived from a woman aged 50 to 60 with Graves' hyperthyroidism. The CDR3 DNA reads as TGTGCCAGCAGTTTAGGGGACGAGCACCCTTCTAGCACAGATACGCAGTATTCT. Translated, it gives CASSLGDEHPSSTDTQYS.